The subject of this entry is one T cell receptor (beta chain). What it recognizes is unknown. The sample belongs to a study of PD-1 blockade in classical Hodgkin lymphoma. About the study: Administration of nivolumab to patients was at 3 mg/kg intravenously every 2 weeks. Study-wide points: Healthy donors were reported to have higher baseline TCR diversity than newly diagnosed patients. Compared with baseline, CD4+ but not CD8+ TCR diversity had risen significantly by C4D1. Why repertoires differed is undefined; disease activity or prior therapy possibly contributed.

Sequenced by immunoSEQ multiplex PCR; TCRdb stores in-frame clones only, minus some. The data hold over 15,000 clones, with roughly 72% observed a single time. This CDR3 contains 15 residues. The germline V and J ends were trimmed by 5 bases and 0 bases, with 8 bases remaining between them. CDR1 SGHAT and CDR2 FQNNGV come from the germline V gene. The time point: cycle 4 day 1 (C4D1), after 6 weeks of nivolumab. Every patient experienced relapse after autologous stem cell transplantation, and brentuximab vedotin exposure varied. Material: peripheral blood mononuclear cells (PBMCs), obtained before the fourth cycle of nivolumab. The sequence was obtained from a human donor with classical Hodgkin lymphoma. The chain combines TRBV11-2 with TRBJ1-6, with a possible D match to TRBD1 (6 bases). In DNA form, the CDR3 reads TGTGCCAGCAGCAGGGACATCTCCTATAATTCACCCCTCCACTTT. Translating gives CASSRDISYNSPLHF.